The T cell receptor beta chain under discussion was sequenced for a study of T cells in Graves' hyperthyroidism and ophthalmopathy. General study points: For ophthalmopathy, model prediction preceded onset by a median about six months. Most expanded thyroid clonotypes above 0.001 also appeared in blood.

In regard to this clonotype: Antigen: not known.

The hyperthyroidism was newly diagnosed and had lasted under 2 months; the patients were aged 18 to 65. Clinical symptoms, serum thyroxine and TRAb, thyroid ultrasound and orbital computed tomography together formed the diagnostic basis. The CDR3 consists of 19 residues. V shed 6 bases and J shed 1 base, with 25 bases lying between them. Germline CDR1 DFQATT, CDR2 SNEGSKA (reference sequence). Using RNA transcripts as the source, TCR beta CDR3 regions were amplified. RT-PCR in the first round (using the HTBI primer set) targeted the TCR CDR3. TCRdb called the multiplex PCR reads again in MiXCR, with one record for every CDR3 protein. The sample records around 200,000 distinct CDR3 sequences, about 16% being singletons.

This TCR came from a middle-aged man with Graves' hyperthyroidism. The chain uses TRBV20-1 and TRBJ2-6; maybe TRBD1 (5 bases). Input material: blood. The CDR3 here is CSAVAYRPVRKSGANVLTF. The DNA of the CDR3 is TGCAGTGCCGTGGCTTACAGGCCGGTCAGAAAATCTGGGGCCAACGTCCTGACTTTC.